This paragraph reports one T cell receptor (beta chain). Generation of TCR beta libraries employed quantitative 5'-RACE incorporating molecular barcodes. TCRdb used MiXCR to reprocess the 5' RACE reads, holding one entry per CDR3 protein. Of some 340,000 distinct CDR3 sequences in the sample, roughly 14% were seen once. CDR1 is MNHEY, CDR2 SVGAGI, per germline. This CDR3 contains 17 residues. Trimming cost V 1 base and J 2 bases, with 16 bases left between them. The data are from a study of CD8 T cells in ankylosing spondylitis. Sequences were obtained from blood, either unsorted or a sorted T cell fraction (not recorded which). The clonotype originates from a male donor with ankylosing spondylitis or in good health (not recorded which). This rearrangement joins TRBV6-5 to TRBJ2-3, with D unresolved. CDR3 DNA: TGTGCCAGCAGTTACTGGCCACAGACACTATACACAGATACGCAGTATTTT. It translates to CASSYWPQTLYTDTQYF.